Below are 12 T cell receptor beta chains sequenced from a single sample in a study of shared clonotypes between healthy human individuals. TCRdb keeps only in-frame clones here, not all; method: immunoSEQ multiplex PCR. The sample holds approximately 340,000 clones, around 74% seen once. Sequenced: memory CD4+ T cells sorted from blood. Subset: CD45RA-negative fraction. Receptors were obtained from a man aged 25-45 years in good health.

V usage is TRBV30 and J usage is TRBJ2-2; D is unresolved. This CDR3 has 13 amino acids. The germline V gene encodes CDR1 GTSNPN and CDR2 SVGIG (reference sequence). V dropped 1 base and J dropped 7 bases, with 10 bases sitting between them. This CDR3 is CAWSGIEGGELFF. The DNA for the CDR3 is TGTGCCTGGAGTGGGATAGAAGGCGGGGAGCTGTTTTTT.

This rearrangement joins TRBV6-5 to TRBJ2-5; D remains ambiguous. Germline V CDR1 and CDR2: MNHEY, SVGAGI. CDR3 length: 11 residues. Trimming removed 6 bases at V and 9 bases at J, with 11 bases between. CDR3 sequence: CASSDLLAQYF. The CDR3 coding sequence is TGTGCCAGCAGCGATCTTTTGGCCCAGTACTTC.

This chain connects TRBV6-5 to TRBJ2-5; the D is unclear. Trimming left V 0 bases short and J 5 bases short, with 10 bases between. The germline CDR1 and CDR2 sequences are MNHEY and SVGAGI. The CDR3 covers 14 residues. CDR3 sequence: CASSYSMGRETQYF. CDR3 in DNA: TGTGCCAGCAGTTACTCGATGGGTAGGGAGACCCAGTACTTC.

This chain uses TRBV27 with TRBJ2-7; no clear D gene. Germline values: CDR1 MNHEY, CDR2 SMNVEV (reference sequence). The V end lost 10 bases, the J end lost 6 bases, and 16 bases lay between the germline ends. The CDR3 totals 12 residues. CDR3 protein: CATRGIMGEQYF. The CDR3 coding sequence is TGTGCCACTCGAGGAATCATGGGCGAGCAGTACTTC.

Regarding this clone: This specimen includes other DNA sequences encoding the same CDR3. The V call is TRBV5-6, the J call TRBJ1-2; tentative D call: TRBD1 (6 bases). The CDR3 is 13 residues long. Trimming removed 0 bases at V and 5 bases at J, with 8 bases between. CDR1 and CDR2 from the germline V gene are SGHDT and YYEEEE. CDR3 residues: CASSLAGTYGYTF. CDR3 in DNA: TGTGCCAGCAGCTTGGCAGGGACATATGGCTACACCTTC.

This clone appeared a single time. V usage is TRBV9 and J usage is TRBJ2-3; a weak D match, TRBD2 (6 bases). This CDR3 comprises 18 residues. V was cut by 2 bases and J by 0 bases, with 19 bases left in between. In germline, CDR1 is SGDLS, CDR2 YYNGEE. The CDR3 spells CASSVASGSGTSTDTQYF. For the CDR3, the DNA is TGTGCCAGCAGCGTCGCCTCAGGTAGCGGTACTAGCACAGATACGCAGTATTTT.

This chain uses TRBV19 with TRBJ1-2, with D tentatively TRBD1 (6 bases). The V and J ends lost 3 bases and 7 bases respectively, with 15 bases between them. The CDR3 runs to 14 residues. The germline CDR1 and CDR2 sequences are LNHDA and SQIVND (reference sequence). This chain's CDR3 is CASSISGALGGYTF. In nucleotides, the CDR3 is TGTGCCAGTAGTATTTCAGGGGCCCTTGGTGGCTACACCTTC. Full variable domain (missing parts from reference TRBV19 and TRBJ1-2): DGGITQSPKYLFRKEGQNVTLSCEQNLNHDAMYWYRQDPGQGLRLIYYSQIVNDFQKGDIAEGYSVSREKKESFPLTVTSAQKNPTAFYLCASSISGALGGYTFGSGTRLTVV.

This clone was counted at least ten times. Here the CDR3 reads CSVDPGTGPNEQYF. The DNA of the CDR3 is TGCAGCGTTGATCCCGGGACAGGGCCGAACGAGCAGTACTTC. V gene TRBV29-1 combines with J gene TRBJ2-7; 9 positions agree with TRBD1. J lost 5 bases, V lost 3 bases, and 8 bases had no gene match. The CDR3 loop spans 14 amino acids. Germline V lookup: CDR1 SQVTM, CDR2 ANQGSEA.

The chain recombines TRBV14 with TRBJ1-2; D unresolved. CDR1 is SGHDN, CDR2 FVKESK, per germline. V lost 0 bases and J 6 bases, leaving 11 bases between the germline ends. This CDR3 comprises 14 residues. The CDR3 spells CASSQDLARHGYTF. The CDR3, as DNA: TGTGCCAGCAGCCAAGATCTAGCCAGGCATGGCTACACCTTC.

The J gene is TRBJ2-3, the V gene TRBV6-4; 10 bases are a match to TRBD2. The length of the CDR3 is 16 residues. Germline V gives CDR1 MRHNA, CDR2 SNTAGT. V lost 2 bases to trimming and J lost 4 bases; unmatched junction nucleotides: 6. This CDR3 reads CASSDRAGGVPDTQYF. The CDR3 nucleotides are TGTGCCAGCAGTGACCGAGCGGGAGGGGTACCAGATACGCAGTATTTT.

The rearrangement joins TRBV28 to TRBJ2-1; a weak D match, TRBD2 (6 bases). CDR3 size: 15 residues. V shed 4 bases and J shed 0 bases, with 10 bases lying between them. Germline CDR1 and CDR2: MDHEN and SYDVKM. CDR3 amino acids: CASSSGTYSYNEQFF. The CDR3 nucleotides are TGTGCCAGCAGTTCGGGGACTTACTCCTACAATGAGCAGTTCTTC.

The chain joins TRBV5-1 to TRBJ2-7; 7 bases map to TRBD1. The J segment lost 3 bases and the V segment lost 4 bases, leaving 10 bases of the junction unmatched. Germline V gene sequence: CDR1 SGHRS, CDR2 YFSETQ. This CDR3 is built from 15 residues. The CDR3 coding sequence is TGCGCCAGCAGCGAAACCGGGACAGTGTTCTACGAGCAGTACTTC. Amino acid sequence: CASSETGTVFYEQYF.